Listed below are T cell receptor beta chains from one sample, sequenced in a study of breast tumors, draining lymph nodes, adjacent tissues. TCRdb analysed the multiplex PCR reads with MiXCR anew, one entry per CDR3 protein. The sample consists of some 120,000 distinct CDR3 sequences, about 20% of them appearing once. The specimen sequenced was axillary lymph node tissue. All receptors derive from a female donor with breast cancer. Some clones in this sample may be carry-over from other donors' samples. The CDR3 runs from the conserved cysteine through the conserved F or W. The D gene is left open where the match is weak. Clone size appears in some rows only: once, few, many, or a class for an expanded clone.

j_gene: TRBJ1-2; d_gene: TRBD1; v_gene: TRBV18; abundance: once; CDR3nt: TGTGCCAGCTCACACGGGACAGGCCCTTGTGGCTACACCTTC; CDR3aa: CASSHGTGPCGYTF
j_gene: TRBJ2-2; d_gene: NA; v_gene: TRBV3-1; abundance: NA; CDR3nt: TGTGCCAGCACCATGACAGAAAACACCGTGGAGCTGTTTTTT; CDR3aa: CASTMTENTVELFF
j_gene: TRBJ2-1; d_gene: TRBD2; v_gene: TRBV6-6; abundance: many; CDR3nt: TGTGCCAGCAGCTCCGGGACTAGCGGGAGTAATGAGCAGTTCTTC; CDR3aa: CASSSGTSGSNEQFF
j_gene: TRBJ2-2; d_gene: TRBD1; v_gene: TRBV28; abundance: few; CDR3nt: TGTGCCAGCAGATCGACAGGGGCCGGGGAGCTGTTTTTT; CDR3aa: CASRSTGAGELFF
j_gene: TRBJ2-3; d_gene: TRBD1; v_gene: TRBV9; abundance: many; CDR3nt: TGTGCCAGCAGCGTGATGCCAACTCGGGACAGGGACACAGATACGCAGTATTTT; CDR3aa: CASSVMPTRDRDTDTQYF
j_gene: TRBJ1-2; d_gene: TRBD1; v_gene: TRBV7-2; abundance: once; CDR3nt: TGCGCCAGCGGGGGGACAGGAGCCAACTATGGCTACACCTTC; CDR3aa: CASGGTGANYGYTF
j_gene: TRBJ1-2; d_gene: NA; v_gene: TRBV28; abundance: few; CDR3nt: TGTGCCAGCAGAGAGGGCCGCTATGGCTACACCTTC; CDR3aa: CASREGRYGYTF
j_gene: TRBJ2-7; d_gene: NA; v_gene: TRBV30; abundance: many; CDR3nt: TGTGCCTGGAGTGTACTGTACGAGCAGTACTTC; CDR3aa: CAWSVLYEQYF
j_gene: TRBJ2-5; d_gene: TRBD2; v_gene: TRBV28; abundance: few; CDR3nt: TGTGCCAGCAGTCCCGGGACTACCTTAGCGGAGACCCAGTACTTC; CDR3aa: CASSPGTTLAETQYF
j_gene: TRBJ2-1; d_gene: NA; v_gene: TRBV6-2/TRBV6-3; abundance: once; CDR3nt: TGTGCCAGCAGTTACAGGAGGGGATACCTTTACAATGGGCAGTTCTTC; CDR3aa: CASSYRRGYLYNGQFF
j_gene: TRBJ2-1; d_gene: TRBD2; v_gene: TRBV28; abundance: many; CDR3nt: TGTGCCAGCAGACTAGCGGGAGCTTACAATGAGCAGTTCTTC; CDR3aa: CASRLAGAYNEQFF
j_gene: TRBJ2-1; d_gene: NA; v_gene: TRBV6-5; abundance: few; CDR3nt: TGTGCCAGCCGTAGGTCGCTCTTCAATGAGCAGTTCTTC; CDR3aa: CASRRSLFNEQFF
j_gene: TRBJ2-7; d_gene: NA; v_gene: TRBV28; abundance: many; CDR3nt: TGTGCCAGCAGTCCAGACATCGGAGGGGGGAACGAGCAGTACTTC; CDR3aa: CASSPDIGGGNEQYF
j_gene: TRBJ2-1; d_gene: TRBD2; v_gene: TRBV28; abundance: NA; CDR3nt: TGTGCCAGCAGCTTAGCGGGAGGAGGTGAGCAGTTCTTC; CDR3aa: CASSLAGGGEQFF
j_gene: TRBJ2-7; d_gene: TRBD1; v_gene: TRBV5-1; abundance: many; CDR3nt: TGCGCCAGCCGATCCGGGACAGGTAAACGCGAGCAGTACTTC; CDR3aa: CASRSGTGKREQYF
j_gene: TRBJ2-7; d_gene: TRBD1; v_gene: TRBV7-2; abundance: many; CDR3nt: TGTGCCAGCAGCCCCCATCTACCGGGACAGGGGGCATACGAGCAGTACTTC; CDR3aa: CASSPHLPGQGAYEQYF
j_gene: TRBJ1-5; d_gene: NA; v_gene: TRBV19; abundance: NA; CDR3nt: TGTGCCACAAATAGCCCCGGGACGGGGGGCTATAGCAATCAGCCCCAGCATTTT; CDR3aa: CATNSPGTGGYSNQPQHF
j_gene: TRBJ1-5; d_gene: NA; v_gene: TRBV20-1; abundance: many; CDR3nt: TGCAGTGCTAGAGTCGGGTTTGGTATAGATCAGCCCCAGCATTTT; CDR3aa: CSARVGFGIDQPQHF
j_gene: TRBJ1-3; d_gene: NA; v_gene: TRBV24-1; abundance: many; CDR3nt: TGTGCCACCAGTGATTTGATGTCAGGGGTCGAAAACACCATATATTTT; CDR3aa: CATSDLMSGVENTIYF
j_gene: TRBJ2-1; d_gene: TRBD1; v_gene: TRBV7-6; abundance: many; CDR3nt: TGTGCCAGCAGCTTAGGAGCAGGACAGGGGGTTGTTTTGCGGTCCTACAATGAGCAGTTCTTC; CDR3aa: CASSLGAGQGVVLRSYNEQFF
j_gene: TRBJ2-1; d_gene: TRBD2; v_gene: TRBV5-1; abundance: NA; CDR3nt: TGTGCCAGCAGCCGGGGACTAGCGGGAACTGGCAATGAGCAGTTCTTC; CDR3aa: CASSRGLAGTGNEQFF
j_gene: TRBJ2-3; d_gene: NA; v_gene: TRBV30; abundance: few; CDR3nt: TGTGCCTGGAGTGTTCAGCGCACTAGCACAGATACGCAGTATTTT; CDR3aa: CAWSVQRTSTDTQYF
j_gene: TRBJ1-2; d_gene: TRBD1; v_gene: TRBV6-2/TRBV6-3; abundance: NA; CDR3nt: TGTGCCAGCAGCGAACCTGGACAGGCGCGGTATTTCTATGGTTACACCTTC; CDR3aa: CASSEPGQARYFYGYTF
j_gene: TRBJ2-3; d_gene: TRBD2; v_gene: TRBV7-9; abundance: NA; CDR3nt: TGTGCCAGCAGCTTAGTAGCGGGAGTTACAGATACGCAGTATTTT; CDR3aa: CASSLVAGVTDTQYF
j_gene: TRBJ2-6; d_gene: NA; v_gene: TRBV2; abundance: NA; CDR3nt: TGTGCCAGCAATGTACAGGGTGGGGCCAACGTCCTGACTTTC; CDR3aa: CASNVQGGANVLTF
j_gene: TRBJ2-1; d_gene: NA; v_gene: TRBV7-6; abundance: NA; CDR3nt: TGTGCCAGCAGCTCCCTAAGCAGTCTTGAGCAGTTCTTC; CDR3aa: CASSSLSSLEQFF
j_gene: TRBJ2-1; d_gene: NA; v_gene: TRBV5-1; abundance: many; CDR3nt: TGCGCCAGCAGCTTGGGGTGGACTAACGATGAGCAGTTCTTC; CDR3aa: CASSLGWTNDEQFF
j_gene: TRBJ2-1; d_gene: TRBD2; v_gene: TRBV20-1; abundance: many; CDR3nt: TGCAGTGCGGAACTAGCGTTGAGCTCCTACAATGAGCAGTTCTTC; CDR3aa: CSAELALSSYNEQFF
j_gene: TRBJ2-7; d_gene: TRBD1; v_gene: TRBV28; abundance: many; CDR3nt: TGTGCCAGCAGTTCCTTGGACAGGGTTGACGAGCAGTACTTC; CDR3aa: CASSSLDRVDEQYF
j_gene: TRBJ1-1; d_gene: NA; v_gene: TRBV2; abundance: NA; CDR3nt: TGTGCCAGCAGTGAAAGGGGTTTCGCTGAAGCTTTCTTT; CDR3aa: CASSERGFAEAFF
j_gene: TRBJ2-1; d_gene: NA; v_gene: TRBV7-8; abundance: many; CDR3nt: TGTGCCAGCAGCCCGGGCCCCGATCGGCATGAGCAGTTCTTC; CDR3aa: CASSPGPDRHEQFF
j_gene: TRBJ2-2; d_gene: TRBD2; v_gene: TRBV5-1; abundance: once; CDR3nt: TGCGCCAGCAGCTTGAAATCCGGGACTAGCGGCTTAAACACCGGGGAGCTGTTTTTT; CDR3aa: CASSLKSGTSGLNTGELFF
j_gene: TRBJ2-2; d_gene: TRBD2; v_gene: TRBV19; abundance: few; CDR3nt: TGTGCCAGTAGTCCTCGGACTAGCGGGAGAAAAACCGGGGAGCTGTTTTTT; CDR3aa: CASSPRTSGRKTGELFF
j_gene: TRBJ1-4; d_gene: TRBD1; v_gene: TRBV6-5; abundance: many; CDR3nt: TGTGCCAGCAGTCCCTCGCAGGGGGATTTGGTGGAAAAACTGTTTTTT; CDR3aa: CASSPSQGDLVEKLFF
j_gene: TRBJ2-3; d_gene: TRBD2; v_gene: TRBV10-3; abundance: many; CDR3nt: TGTGCCATCAGTGATTCTAGCGGGTTTAGCACAGATACGCAGTATTTT; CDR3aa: CAISDSSGFSTDTQYF
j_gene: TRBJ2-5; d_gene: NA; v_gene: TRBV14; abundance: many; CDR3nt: TGTGCCAGCAGCCCAGGCTTTGTCCCGAGAGGGGAGACCCAGTACTTC; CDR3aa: CASSPGFVPRGETQYF
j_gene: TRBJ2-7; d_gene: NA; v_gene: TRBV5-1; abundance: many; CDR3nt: TGCGCCAGCAGCCGAGATTACCCTTCCTACGAGCAGTACTTC; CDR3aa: CASSRDYPSYEQYF
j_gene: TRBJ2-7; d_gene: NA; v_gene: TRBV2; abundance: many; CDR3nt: TGTGCCAGCAGTGAAGGGTCTAGCAGGTCCTACGAGCAGTACTTC; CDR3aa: CASSEGSSRSYEQYF
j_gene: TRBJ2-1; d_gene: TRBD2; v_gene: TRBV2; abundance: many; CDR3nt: TGTGCCAGCAGTGGGAGACTAGCGGGAATCAATGAGCAGTTCTTC; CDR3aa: CASSGRLAGINEQFF
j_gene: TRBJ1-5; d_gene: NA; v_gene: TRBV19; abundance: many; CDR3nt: TGTGCCAGTAGTATAGGTACAGGGCGGAATCAGCCCCAGCATTTT; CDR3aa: CASSIGTGRNQPQHF
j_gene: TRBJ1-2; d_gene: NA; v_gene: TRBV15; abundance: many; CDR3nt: TGTGCCACCAGCAGAGAGGGCTCCAGGCAGAGCTACACCTTC; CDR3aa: CATSREGSRQSYTF
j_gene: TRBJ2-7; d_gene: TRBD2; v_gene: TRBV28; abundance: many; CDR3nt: TGTGCCAGCAGTCCCCTCTCGGGGGGGAGCTACGAGCAGTACTTC; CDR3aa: CASSPLSGGSYEQYF
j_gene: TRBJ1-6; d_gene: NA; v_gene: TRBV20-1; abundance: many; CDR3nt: TGCAGTGCTAGAATCTATAATTCACCCCTCCACTTT; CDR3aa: CSARIYNSPLHF
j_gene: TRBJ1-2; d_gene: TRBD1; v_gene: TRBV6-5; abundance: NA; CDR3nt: TGTGCCAGCAGGGAAGTCGGGACAGGGTTTGGCTACACCTTC; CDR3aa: CASREVGTGFGYTF
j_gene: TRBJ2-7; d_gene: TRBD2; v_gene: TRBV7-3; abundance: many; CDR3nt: TGTGCCAGCAGCTCAGAAGTTGGGAGGGGTTACGAGCAGTACTTC; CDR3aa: CASSSEVGRGYEQYF
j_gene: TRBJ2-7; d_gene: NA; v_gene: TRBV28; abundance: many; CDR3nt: TGTGCCAGCAAAAGAGGAGGGACCCGCTACGAGCAGTACTTC; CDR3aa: CASKRGGTRYEQYF
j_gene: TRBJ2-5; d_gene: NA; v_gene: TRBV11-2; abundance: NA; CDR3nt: TGTGCCAGCAGCTTAACCAGGGTACAAGAGACCCAGTACTTC; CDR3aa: CASSLTRVQETQYF
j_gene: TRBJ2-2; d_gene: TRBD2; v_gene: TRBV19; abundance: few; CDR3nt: TGTGCCAGTAGTATCCCGTCTAGCGGGAGATATTCCGGGGAGCTGTTTTTT; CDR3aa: CASSIPSSGRYSGELFF
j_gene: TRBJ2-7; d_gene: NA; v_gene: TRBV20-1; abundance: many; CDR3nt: TGCAGTGCGGTTATAGGAGTCTTCAACGAGCAGTACTTC; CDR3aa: CSAVIGVFNEQYF
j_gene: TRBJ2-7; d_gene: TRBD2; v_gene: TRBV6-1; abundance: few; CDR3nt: TGTGCCAGCAGTGAGCGGGACTACCCGTCCTACGAGCAGTGCTTC; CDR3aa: CASSERDYPSYEQCF
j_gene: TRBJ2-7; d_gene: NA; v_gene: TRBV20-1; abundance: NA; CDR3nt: TGCGGTGCTAGGGGGGGTCCCTACGAGCGGTACTTC; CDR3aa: CGARGGPYERYF
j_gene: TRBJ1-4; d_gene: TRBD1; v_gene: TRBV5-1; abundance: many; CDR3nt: TGCGCCAGCAGCTATTCGACAGGGGGAGATGAAAAACTGTTTTTT; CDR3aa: CASSYSTGGDEKLFF
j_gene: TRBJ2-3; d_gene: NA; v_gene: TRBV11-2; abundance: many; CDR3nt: TGTGCCAGCAGCTTCGTAGGAAATACGCAGTATTTT; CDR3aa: CASSFVGNTQYF
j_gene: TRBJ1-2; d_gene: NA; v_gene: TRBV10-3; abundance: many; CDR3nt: TGTGCCATCACCATCGGGGCGAACTATGGCTACACCTTC; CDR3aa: CAITIGANYGYTF
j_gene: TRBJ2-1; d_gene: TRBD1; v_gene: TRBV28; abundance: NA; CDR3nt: TGTGCCAGCAGACAGCCGGGACAGGGGTTCAACAATGAGCAGTTCTTC; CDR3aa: CASRQPGQGFNNEQFF
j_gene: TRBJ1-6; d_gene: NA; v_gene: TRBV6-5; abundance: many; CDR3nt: TGTGCCAGCAGAGGGAGCTCCTATAATTCACCCCTCCACTTT; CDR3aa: CASRGSSYNSPLHF
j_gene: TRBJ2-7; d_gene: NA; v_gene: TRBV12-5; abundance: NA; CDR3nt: TGCGCTAGTGGTTCGTCTGGGACCTACGGGCAGTACTTC; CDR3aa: CASGSSGTYGQYF
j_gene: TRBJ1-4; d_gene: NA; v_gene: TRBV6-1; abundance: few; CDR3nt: TGTGCCAGCAGCGCTCTGAATGAAAAACTGTTTTTT; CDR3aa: CASSALNEKLFF